The 32 T cell receptor beta chains below come from one sample, sequenced in a study of T cell repertoires in cytomegalovirus infection (dated by TCRdb to about 2019). The sample was run on an Illumina HiSeq 1500. The raw public data were reprocessed by TCRdb itself: fastp quality trimming at Q25, MiXCR clonotype calling, in-frame beta chains only. Every entry covers one CDR3 protein and lists the most common genes and DNA from its rows. The sample table shows some 400,000 distinct CDR3 sequences, and over 15% are seen once. The ten largest clonotypes hold around 10% of the sample. The sequenced sample was PBMCs. All receptors come from a human donor in good health (CMV status not recorded). Some clones in this sample may be carry-over from other donors' samples.

The rearrangement uses TRBV24-1 and TRBJ2-1; 7 nucleotides agree with TRBD1. Trimming took 3 bases from V and 9 from J; bases not matched to a gene: 4. The CDR3 totals 13 residues. Germline V CDR1 and CDR2: KGHDR, SFDVKD. The CDR3 is CATSDPTGIEQFF. In nucleotides, the CDR3 is TGTGCCACCAGTGATCCGACAGGGATTGAGCAGTTCTTC.

The chain carries TRBV28 and TRBJ2-7, with 7 bases matching TRBD2. J gave up 2 bases and V 2 bases, and 9 bases lay outside the gene matches. Germline assignment: CDR1 MDHEN and CDR2 SYDVKM. The CDR3 length is 16 residues. The CDR3 spells CASSLGSAGNTYEQYF. The CDR3 DNA is TGTGCCAGCAGTTTAGGCTCAGCGGGGAATACCTACGAGCAGTACTTC.

This chain connects TRBV20-1 to TRBJ1-1; TRBD1 matches 10 bases. Germline V gene sequence: CDR1 DFQATT, CDR2 SNEGSKA (reference sequence). V shed 0 bases, J shed 4 bases, and the junction held 5 bases outside the gene matches. This CDR3 has 15 residues. The CDR3 loop reads CSAREGTGVLTEAFF. CDR3 DNA sequence: TGCAGTGCTAGAGAAGGGACAGGGGTGCTCACTGAAGCTTTCTTT.

This clonotype showed up just a few times. The V and J genes are TRBV7-2 and TRBJ2-7; D assignment may be TRBD1 or TRBD2 (5 bases each). Trimming removed 7 bases from V and 6 bases from J, with 19 bases in between. The germline gives CDR1 SGHTA, CDR2 FQGNSA. The CDR3 has 14 amino acids. The CDR3 spells CASTFGEGYGEQYF. The CDR3 DNA sequence: TGTGCCAGCACCTTCGGAGAGGGGTATGGCGAGCAGTACTTC.

This chain joins TRBV19 and TRBJ2-1; D not resolved. With 4 bases removed from V and 0 bases from J, the gap between germline ends came to 22 bases. In germline, CDR1 is LNHDA, CDR2 SQIVND (reference sequence). CDR3 size: 19 residues. The chain's CDR3 is CASSTQSNPFWGSYNEQFF. The CDR3 DNA follows: TGTGCCAGTAGTACACAATCAAACCCCTTTTGGGGCTCCTACAATGAGCAGTTCTTC.

The chain couples TRBV27 to TRBJ2-7; TRBD2 matches at 8 bases. Germline V gives CDR1 MNHEY, CDR2 SMNVEV (reference sequence). Unmatched junction bases numbered 5, after V lost 8 bases and J lost 2 bases. The CDR3 totals 13 residues. The CDR3 region is CASGAGGTYEQYF. The CDR3 DNA reads TGTGCCAGCGGCGCGGGAGGAACCTACGAGCAGTACTTC.

This clonotype was seen a handful of times. This sequence joins TRBV15 and TRBJ2-5; D gene unclear. CDR3 length: 14 residues. Germline V lookup: CDR1 LNHNV, CDR2 YYDKDF (reference sequence). V lost 0 bases and J 4 bases, leaving 9 bases between the germline ends. CDR3 region: CATSRDNGGETQYF. For the CDR3, the DNA is TGTGCCACCAGCAGAGATAACGGCGGAGAGACCCAGTACTTC.

This clonotype appeared a few times. This chain connects TRBV20-1 to TRBJ1-2; D may be TRBD1 (5 bases). CDR3 length: 13 amino acids. Germline CDR1 DFQATT, CDR2 SNEGSKA (reference sequence). Trimming cost V 2 bases and J 4 bases, with 11 bases left between them. CDR3 loop: CSARPGQIYGYTF. DNA of the CDR3: TGCAGTGCTAGACCGGGGCAAATCTATGGCTACACCTTC.

This sequence joins TRBV20-1 and TRBJ1-5; D is unclear. The CDR3 totals 14 residues. Germline-derived CDR1 and CDR2 are DFQATT and SNEGSKA (reference sequence). V was clipped by 1 base and J by 5 bases, with 12 bases between them. DNA of the CDR3: TGCAGTGCTAGAGGGGTGAGGGCCGATCAGCCCCAGCATTTT. Translated: CSARGVRADQPQHF.

This clonotype appeared many times. The V call is TRBV20-1, the J call TRBJ2-1; D uncertain. The length of the CDR3 is 12 residues. Trimming removed 6 bases from V and 5 bases from J, with 11 bases in between. Per germline, CDR1 DFQATT and CDR2 SNEGSKA (reference sequence). DNA of the CDR3: TGCAGTGCAGAGGACGTAAACAATGAGCAGTTCTTC. This encodes CSAEDVNNEQFF.

This chain connects TRBV9 to TRBJ1-6; perhaps TRBD1 as D (5 bases). V dropped 7 bases and J dropped 9 bases, with 20 bases sitting between them. Germline lookup yields CDR1 SGDLS and CDR2 YYNGEE. The CDR3 is made up of 15 amino acids. The CDR3 DNA reads TGTGCCAGCCAACAGGACCCCTTGAGCGGTTCACCCCTCCACTTT. This codes for CASQQDPLSGSPLHF. Drawing the rest from reference TRBV9 and TRBJ1-6, the complete variable domain is DSGVTQTPKHLITATGQRVTLRCSPRSGDLSVYWYQQSLDQGLQFLIQYYNGEERAKGNILERFSAQQFPDLHSELNLSSLELGDSALYFCASQQDPLSGSPLHFGNGTRLTVT.

The chain has TRBV20-1 and TRBJ2-1; 12 bases are a match to TRBD2. Germline loops: CDR1 DFQATT, CDR2 SNEGSKA (reference sequence). J lost 7 bases, V lost 8 bases, and 18 bases had no gene match. The CDR3 loop spans 17 amino acids. The CDR3 DNA follows: TGCAGTACTCAGAAGTATGGGCGACTAGCGGGAGTTAATGAGCAGTTCTTC. This encodes CSTQKYGRLAGVNEQFF.

This clonotype has only a few counts. The chain links TRBV12-3 or TRBV12-4 to TRBJ2-7; D is unclear. The CDR3 length is 14 residues. Trimming removed 2 bases at V and 4 bases at J, with 12 bases between. DNA of the CDR3: TGTGCCAGCAGTTTATTCGGGTCCCTTTACGAGCAGTACTTC. It specifies CASSLFGSLYEQYF.

This clonotype was counted only a few times. The V gene is TRBV6-1, the J gene TRBJ1-6, with TRBD1 matching over 8 bases. The CDR3 loop spans 14 amino acids. J lost 6 bases, V lost 6 bases, and 4 bases had no gene match. CDR1 is MNHNS and CDR2 is SASEGT in the germline V gene. The DNA of the CDR3 is TGTGCCAGCAGCCTGACAGGGGTTAATTCACCCCTCCACTTT. Its translation: CASSLTGVNSPLHF.

The chain recombines TRBV10-3 with TRBJ2-1; D might be TRBD1 (6 bases). The V and J ends lost 7 bases and 9 bases respectively, with 13 bases between them. The CDR3 is made up of 12 amino acids. Per germline, CDR1 ENHRY and CDR2 SYGVKD. The CDR3: CAINPGAGEQFF. CDR3 nucleotide sequence: TGTGCCATCAATCCAGGGGCGGGTGAGCAGTTCTTC.

A few counts support this clonotype. The V call is TRBV3-1, the J call TRBJ2-3; 11 bases are shared with TRBD2. Germline trimming cut 1 base from V and 3 bases from J; bases unmatched to any gene: 6. Germline V lookup: CDR1 LGHDT, CDR2 YNNKEL (reference sequence). This CDR3 has 17 amino acids. The CDR3 loop reads CASSQVVGTSGTDTQYF. DNA for the CDR3: TGTGCCAGCAGCCAAGTAGTCGGGACTAGCGGAACAGATACGCAGTATTTT.

The table lists this clonotype with a few counts. The chain couples TRBV7-4 to TRBJ2-5; 11 nucleotides align to TRBD1. The V gene's germline CDR1 is SGHVT and CDR2 SQSDAQ. The CDR3 is made up of 15 amino acids. V gave up 5 bases and J gave up 0 bases; unmatched junction bases: 2. The CDR3: CASSPGQGDQETQYF. In DNA, the CDR3 is TGTGCCAGCAGCCCGGGACAGGGGGACCAAGAGACCCAGTACTTC.

This clonotype was detected many times. The rearrangement joins TRBV2 to TRBJ1-1, with unresolved D. The CDR3 spans 14 residues. Trimming removed 4 bases from V and 1 base from J, with 10 bases in between. Per the germline V gene, CDR1 is SNHLY and CDR2 is FYNNEI. CDR3 coding DNA: TGTGCCAGCAGTGGAGGACGTTCGAACACTGAAGCTTTCTTT. It is translated as CASSGGRSNTEAFF.

This clonotype was observed many times. The genes are TRBV7-2 and TRBJ2-7, with D perhaps TRBD2 (5 bases). CDR3 length: 15 amino acids. Germline V gene sequence: CDR1 SGHTA, CDR2 FQGNSA. V was shortened by 4 bases and J by 3 bases, with 16 bases between the two germline ends. The CDR3 loop is CASSSPRRQLYEQYF. In DNA form, the CDR3 reads TGTGCCAGCAGCTCCCCGAGGAGGCAACTCTACGAGCAGTACTTC.

In regard to this clonotype: A much bigger clone sits one base away, suggesting this may be a read error. The chain uses TRBV19 and TRBJ2-2; tentative D call: TRBD2 (5 bases). Looked up from germline, CDR1 is LNHDA and CDR2 is SQIVND (reference sequence). The CDR3 sequence is 13 residues long. The CDR3 region has the DNA TGTGCCAGTAGTATGAGATCCCCCGGGGAGCTGCTTTTT. Translation gives CASSMRSPGELLF.

The chain employs TRBV28 and TRBJ2-7; D may be TRBD2 (5 bases). Germline-derived CDR1 and CDR2 are MDHEN and SYDVKM. V dropped 3 bases and J dropped 3 bases, with 15 bases sitting between them. This CDR3 region has 15 residues. The CDR3 region is CASSLVGVGDYEQYF. DNA of the CDR3: TGTGCCAGCAGTTTGGTCGGGGTTGGGGACTACGAGCAGTACTTC.

CDR3 nucleotides: TGCGCCAGCAGCCAGGCAACCCTCACAGCGGGGGAGCAGTACTTC. Amino acid sequence: CASSQATLTAGEQYF. This chain connects TRBV4-3 to TRBJ2-7; 7 bases fit TRBD2. The V and J ends lost 3 bases and 7 bases, in that order; junction bases with no gene match: 12. Germline-derived CDR1 and CDR2 are LGHNA and YSLEER. The CDR3 sequence is 15 residues long.

The rearrangement uses TRBV20-1 and TRBJ2-1, with D hard to call. The CDR3 is 11 residues long. Trimming took 3 bases from V and 8 from J, leaving 8 bases between them. Germline values: CDR1 DFQATT, CDR2 SNEGSKA (reference sequence). The CDR3: CSARAVDEQFF. Here the CDR3 DNA reads TGCAGTGCTAGGGCTGTGGATGAGCAGTTCTTC.

In this sample, this clonotype turned up many times. CDR3 coding DNA: TGTGCCAGCAGCTTAGAGCCCGCAGGGGGTGGGTCACCCCTCCACTTT. This encodes CASSLEPAGGGSPLHF. The V call is TRBV7-2, the J call TRBJ1-6; 7 bases match TRBD1. Germline V CDR1 and CDR2: SGHTA, FQGNSA. The CDR3 extends over 16 amino acids. With V trimmed by 1 base and J by 10 bases, 10 bases remained unmatched.

This clonotype was seen repeatedly, ten times or more. The junction departs from germline at one end; a sequencing error may be responsible. V is TRBV5-1 and J is TRBJ2-3; unclear D gene. From germline, CDR1 is SGHRS and CDR2 YFSETQ. This CDR3 contains 14 residues. This chain's CDR3 is CASSLDSGTDTQYF. The DNA of the CDR3 is TGTGCCAGCAGCTTAGACTCGGGCACAGATACGCAGTATTTT. Full variable domain (remainder filled in from reference TRBV5-1 and TRBJ2-3): KAGVTQTPRYLIKTRGQQVTLSCSPISGHRSVSWYQQTPGQGLQFLFEYFSETQRNKGNFPGRFSGRQFSNSRSEMNVSTLELGDSALYLCASSLDSGTDTQYFGPGTRLTVL.

This clonotype was observed many times. V usage is TRBV7-8 and J usage is TRBJ2-3; TRBD2 might be the D (6 bases). V was cut by 5 bases and J by 5 bases, with 20 bases left in between. The CDR3 spans 16 residues. Germline V CDR1 and CDR2: SGHVS, FQNEAQ. CDR3 sequence reads: CASSPTTGVVGDTQYF. CDR3 bases: TGTGCCAGCAGCCCTACGACGGGGGTGGTTGGAGATACGCAGTATTTT.

This clonotype appeared many times. The chain recombines TRBV11-2 with TRBJ2-5; 8 positions match TRBD2. V gave up 5 bases and J gave up 2 bases; unmatched junction bases: 7. From germline, CDR1 is SGHAT and CDR2 FQNNGV. The CDR3 runs to 15 residues. The CDR3 is CASSIQTSAQETQYF. CDR3 DNA: TGTGCCAGCAGCATCCAGACTAGCGCACAAGAGACCCAGTACTTC.

The V gene is TRBV20-1, the J gene TRBJ2-3, with D unresolved. The V gene's germline CDR1 is DFQATT and CDR2 SNEGSKA (reference sequence). The CDR3 runs 14 residues. With 6 bases removed from V and 4 bases from J, the gap between germline ends came to 17 bases. The CDR3 DNA follows: TGCAGTGCAATCGAAGTCGGTAGAGCAGATACGCAGTATTTT. Residues: CSAIEVGRADTQYF.

This clonotype was recorded a few times. This chain uses TRBV29-1 with TRBJ1-2; D remains ambiguous. Between the trimmed V and J ends, which lost 3 bases and 1 base, there was a span of 9 bases. The CDR3 contains 13 residues. Germline CDR1 reads SQVTM; CDR2 reads ANQGSEA. The CDR3 here is CSVELRSNYGYTF. CDR3 nucleotide sequence: TGCAGCGTTGAGTTGCGGAGTAACTATGGCTACACCTTC.

The CDR3 loop reads CSARDRGSSGNTIYF. As DNA, the CDR3 is TGCAGTGCTAGAGATCGAGGGAGCTCTGGAAACACCATATATTTT. J is TRBJ1-3 and V is TRBV20-1; D call uncertain. Trimming pared 0 bases from V and 0 bases from J, leaving 9 bases between. The CDR3 is made up of 15 amino acids. The germline V gene has CDR1 DFQATT and CDR2 SNEGSKA (reference sequence).

This clonotype came up a few times. J is TRBJ2-7 and V is TRBV6-2 or TRBV6-3; 7 bases align to TRBD1. V gave up 1 base and J gave up 4 bases; unmatched junction bases: 1. The germline gives CDR1 MNHEY, CDR2 SVGEGT. The CDR3 covers 13 residues. This CDR3 is CASSYLTGYEQYF. For the CDR3, the DNA is TGTGCCAGCAGTTACTTGACAGGGTACGAGCAGTACTTC.

This chain links TRBV7-9 with TRBJ2-1; D not certain. This CDR3 comprises 11 residues. The germline gives CDR1 SEHNR, CDR2 FQNEAQ (reference sequence). V was pared by 4 bases and J by 8 bases, with 6 bases between. CDR3 in amino acids: CASSSIDEQFF. The DNA of the CDR3 is TGTGCCAGCAGCTCTATCGATGAGCAGTTCTTC.